The 10 T cell receptor beta chains presented below share a single source sample, sequenced in a study of T cell repertoires in cytomegalovirus infection. TCRdb analysed the reads with MiXCR anew, one entry per CDR3 protein. This table holds approximately 500,000 distinct CDR3 sequences, around a quarter found once. Sample: PBMCs. The receptors stem from a human donor in good health (CMV status not recorded). Some clones in this sample may be carry-over from other donors' samples.

This chain uses TRBV6-5 with TRBJ1-4; the D is unclear. CDR1 and CDR2 from the germline V gene are MNHEY and SVGAGI. The CDR3 consists of 14 residues. The V end was cut by 4 bases, the J end by 8 bases, with 14 bases between. This CDR3 is CASSSRGGWEKLFF. In DNA, the CDR3 is TGTGCCAGCAGTTCTCGGGGAGGGTGGGAAAAACTGTTTTTT.

V and J are TRBV4-1 and TRBJ2-3; D might be TRBD1 or TRBD2, each matching 5 bases. V was cut by 3 bases and J by 0 bases, with 13 bases left in between. The CDR3 runs to 16 residues. The germline CDR1 and CDR2 sequences are MGHRA and YSYEKL. DNA for the CDR3: TGCGCCAGCAGCCAGTCCCGGGGCTTAAGCACAGATACGCAGTATTTT. Encoded protein: CASSQSRGLSTDTQYF.

This clonotype was seen a handful of times. The chain recombines TRBV7-2 with TRBJ2-5; a possible D gene is TRBD1 (7 bases). Trimming shortened V by 5 bases and J by 7 bases, and 17 bases separated the two germline ends. Germline assignment: CDR1 SGHTA and CDR2 FQGNSA. The CDR3 is 14 residues long. The CDR3 sequence is CASSPPGQGGTQYF. CDR3 in DNA: TGTGCCAGCAGCCCTCCGGGCCAGGGGGGGACCCAGTACTTC. The variable domain in full, with the rest retrieved from reference TRBV7-2 and TRBJ2-5, is GAGVSQSPSNKVTEKGKDVELRCDPISGHTALYWYRQSLGQGLEFLIYFQGNSAPDKSGLPSDRFSAERTGGSVSTLTIQRTQQEDSAVYLCASSPPGQGGTQYFGPGTRLLVL.

V and J are TRBV5-1 and TRBJ2-5, with D uncertain. CDR1 is SGHRS and CDR2 is YFSETQ in the germline V gene. V lost 2 bases to trimming and J lost 2 bases, with 7 bases between them. CDR3 length: 13 amino acids. The CDR3 DNA is TGCGCCAGCAGCTTTCTGGGGCAAGAGACCCAGTACTTC. Its protein is CASSFLGQETQYF.

This clonotype was seen more than once but under ten times. V is TRBV4-1 and J is TRBJ2-2, with 7 nucleotides matching TRBD2. In germline, CDR1 is MGHRA, CDR2 YSYEKL. The J segment lost 1 base and the V segment lost 1 base, leaving 0 bases of the junction unmatched. CDR3 length equals 15 residues. CDR3 sequence (DNA): TGCGCCAGCAGCCAAGCGGGAGGGAACACCGGGGAGCTGTTTTTT. As protein: CASSQAGGNTGELFF.

This clonotype was found many times. This sequence joins TRBV7-2 and TRBJ2-7; D may be TRBD2 (6 bases). Trimming shortened V by 4 bases and J by 5 bases, and 15 bases separated the two germline ends. This CDR3 comprises 14 residues. From germline, CDR1 is SGHTA and CDR2 FQGNSA. The DNA for the CDR3 is TGTGCCAGCAGCTCGCGGGGAACTTGGGACGAGCAGTACTTC. It codes for CASSSRGTWDEQYF. Full variable domain (missing parts from reference TRBV7-2 and TRBJ2-7): GAGVSQSPSNKVTEKGKDVELRCDPISGHTALYWYRQSLGQGLEFLIYFQGNSAPDKSGLPSDRFSAERTGGSVSTLTIQRTQQEDSAVYLCASSSRGTWDEQYFGPGTRLTVT.

The chain combines TRBV5-6 with TRBJ1-4; possible D gene TRBD1, 6 bases. The CDR3 totals 16 residues. The germline V and J ends were trimmed by 3 bases and 7 bases, with 19 bases remaining between them. Germline CDR1 and CDR2: SGHDT and YYEEEE. Here the CDR3 reads CASSWEKQGLSEKLFF. The CDR3 region has the DNA TGTGCCAGCAGCTGGGAAAAACAGGGTCTAAGTGAAAAACTGTTTTTT.

This clonotype was observed many times. The gene calls are TRBV7-2 and TRBJ2-7; D gene ambiguous. Trimming removed 3 bases from V and 2 bases from J, with 11 bases in between. This CDR3 has 14 residues. Germline lookup yields CDR1 SGHTA and CDR2 FQGNSA. Here the CDR3 DNA reads TGTGCCAGCAGCTTCTTCGGAGATGCCTACGAGCAGTACGTC. Amino acid sequence: CASSFFGDAYEQYV.

This clonotype showed up just a few times. The J gene is TRBJ1-6, the V gene TRBV25-1, with 8 nucleotides matching TRBD1. The CDR3 consists of 13 residues. J lost 10 bases, V lost 6 bases, and 5 bases had no gene match. Germline CDR1 is MGHDK and CDR2 is SYGVNS. This chain's CDR3 is CASSGQGRSPLHF. The CDR3 coding sequence is TGTGCCAGCAGCGGACAGGGAAGATCACCCCTCCACTTT.

The genes are TRBV27 and TRBJ2-7, with 9 bases lining up with TRBD1. The CDR3 is 14 residues long. The germline gives CDR1 MNHEY, CDR2 SMNVEV (reference sequence). Germline trimming cut 3 bases from V and 2 bases from J; bases unmatched to any gene: 2. The DNA for the CDR3 is TGTGCCAGCAGTTTTACAGGGGGCCCCTACGAGCAGTACTTC. It specifies CASSFTGGPYEQYF.